This T cell receptor beta chain came from a study of blood T cell repertoires in COVID-19. As for the study in general: Acute-phase and convalescent COVID-19 samples originated in the United States, Italy and Spain. From T cells, B-cell-depleted T cells, or PBMCs came the material, which was cDNA or gDNA.

With 6 bases clipped from V and 6 bases from J, the junction kept 7 bases outside the gene matches. CDR1 is ENHRY, CDR2 SYGVKD, per germline. The CDR3 totals 16 residues. Original data processing: Reference gene primer amplification gave estimated nucleated cell counts. Only in-frame clones appear in the TCRdb table, and some are missing; sequencing was by immunoSEQ multiplex PCR. V and J calls and clone size come straight from that table; D and trimming were deduced from the DNA. The table lists approximately 220,000 clones, 85% to 90% of them singletons. Assignment of participants to cohorts was predicated upon participant-reported clinical history.

Material: PBMCs or T cells enriched from blood (not recorded which). This clonotype was sampled from a woman in her thirties with acute COVID-19. V and J are TRBV10-3 and TRBJ2-3; TRBD2 matches at 15 bases. The CDR3 loop reads CAIRPGLAGGQDTQYF. As DNA, the CDR3 is TGTGCCATCAGGCCGGGACTAGCGGGGGGTCAGGATACGCAGTATTTT.